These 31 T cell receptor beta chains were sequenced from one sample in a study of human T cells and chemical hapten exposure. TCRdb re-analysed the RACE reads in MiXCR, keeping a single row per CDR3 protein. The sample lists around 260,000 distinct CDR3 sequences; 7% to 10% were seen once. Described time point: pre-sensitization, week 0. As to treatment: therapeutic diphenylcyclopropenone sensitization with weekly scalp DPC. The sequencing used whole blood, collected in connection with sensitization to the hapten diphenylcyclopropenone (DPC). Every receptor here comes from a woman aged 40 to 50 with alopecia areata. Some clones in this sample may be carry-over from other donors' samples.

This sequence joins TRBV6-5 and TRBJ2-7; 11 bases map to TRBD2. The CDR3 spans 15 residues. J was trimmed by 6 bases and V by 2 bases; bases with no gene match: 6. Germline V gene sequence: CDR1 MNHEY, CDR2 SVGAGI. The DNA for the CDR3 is TGTGCCAGCAGTTACAGAGTAGCGGGAGGGAGCGAGCAGTACTTC. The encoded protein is CASSYRVAGGSEQYF.

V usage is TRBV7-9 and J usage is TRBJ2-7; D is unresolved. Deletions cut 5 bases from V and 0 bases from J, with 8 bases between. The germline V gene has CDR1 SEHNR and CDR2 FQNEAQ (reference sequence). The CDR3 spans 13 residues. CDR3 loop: CASSIDTSYEQYF. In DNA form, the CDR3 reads TGTGCCAGCAGCATAGACACCTCCTACGAGCAGTACTTC.

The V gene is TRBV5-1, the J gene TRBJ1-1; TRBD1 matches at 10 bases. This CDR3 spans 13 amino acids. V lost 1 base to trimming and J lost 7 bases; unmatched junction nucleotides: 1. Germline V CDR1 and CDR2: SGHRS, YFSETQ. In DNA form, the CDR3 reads TGCGCCAGCAGCTTGCGGGACAGGGGTGAAGCTTTCTTT. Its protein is CASSLRDRGEAFF.

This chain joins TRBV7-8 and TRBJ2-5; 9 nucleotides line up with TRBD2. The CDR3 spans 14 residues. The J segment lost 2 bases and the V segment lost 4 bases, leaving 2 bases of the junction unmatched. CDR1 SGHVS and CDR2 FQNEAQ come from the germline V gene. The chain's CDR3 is CASSSSGTQETQYF. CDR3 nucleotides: TGTGCCAGCAGCTCTAGCGGGACTCAAGAGACCCAGTACTTC.

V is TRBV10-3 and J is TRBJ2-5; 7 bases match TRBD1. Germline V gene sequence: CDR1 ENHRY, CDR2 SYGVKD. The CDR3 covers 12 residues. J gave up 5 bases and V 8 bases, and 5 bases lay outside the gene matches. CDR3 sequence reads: CAIRDRRETQYF. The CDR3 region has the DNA TGTGCCATCCGGGACAGACGTGAGACCCAGTACTTC.

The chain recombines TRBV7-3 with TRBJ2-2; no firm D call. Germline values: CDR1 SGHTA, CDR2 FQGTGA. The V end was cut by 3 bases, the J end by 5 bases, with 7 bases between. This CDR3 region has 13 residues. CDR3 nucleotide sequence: TGTGCCAGCAGCTTCCCCCCGACCGGGGAGCTGTTTTTT. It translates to CASSFPPTGELFF.

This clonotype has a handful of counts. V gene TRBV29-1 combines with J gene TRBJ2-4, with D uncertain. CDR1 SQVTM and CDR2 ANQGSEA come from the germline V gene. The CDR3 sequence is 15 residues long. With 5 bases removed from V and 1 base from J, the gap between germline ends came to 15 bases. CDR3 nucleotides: TGCAGCGTTTCTCGCGGCATTGGGGCCAAAAACATTCAGTACTTC. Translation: CSVSRGIGAKNIQYF.

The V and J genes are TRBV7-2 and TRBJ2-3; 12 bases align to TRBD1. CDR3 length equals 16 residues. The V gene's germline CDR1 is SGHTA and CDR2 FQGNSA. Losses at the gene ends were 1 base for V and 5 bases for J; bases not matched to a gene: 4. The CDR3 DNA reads TGTGCCAGCAGCTTAGTGGGACAGGGGGCAGGAGATACGCAGTATTTT. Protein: CASSLVGQGAGDTQYF.

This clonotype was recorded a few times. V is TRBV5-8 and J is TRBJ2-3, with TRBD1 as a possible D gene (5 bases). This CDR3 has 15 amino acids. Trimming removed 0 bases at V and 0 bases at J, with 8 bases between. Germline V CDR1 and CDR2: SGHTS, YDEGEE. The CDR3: CASSLGTYSTDTQYF. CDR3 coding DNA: TGTGCCAGCAGCTTGGGGACATATAGCACAGATACGCAGTATTTT.

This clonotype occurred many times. The CDR3 DNA sequence: TGCAGTGCTAGAGGACCTAATGAAAAACTGTTTTTT. This gives the protein CSARGPNEKLFF. The chain couples TRBV20-1 to TRBJ1-4, with D unclear. Germline values: CDR1 DFQATT, CDR2 SNEGSKA (reference sequence). V was clipped by 1 base and J by 3 bases, with 3 bases between them. The CDR3 sequence is 12 residues long.

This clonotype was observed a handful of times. Written as DNA, the CDR3 is TGTGCCAGCAGCTTGTGGTGGACTAGCGGGACCCATGAGCAGTTCTTC. Protein sequence: CASSLWWTSGTHEQFF. This sequence joins TRBV5-6 and TRBJ2-1; 12 bases agree with TRBD2. V lost 1 base, J lost 8 bases, and 7 bases stayed unmatched. This CDR3 spans 16 amino acids. Germline loops: CDR1 SGHDT, CDR2 YYEEEE.

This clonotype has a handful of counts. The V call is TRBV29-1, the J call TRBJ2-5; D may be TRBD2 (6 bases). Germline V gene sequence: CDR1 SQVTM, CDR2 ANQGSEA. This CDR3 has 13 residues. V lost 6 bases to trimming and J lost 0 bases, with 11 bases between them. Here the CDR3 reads CSVGRDYQETQYF. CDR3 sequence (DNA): TGCAGCGTAGGCCGGGACTACCAAGAGACCCAGTACTTC. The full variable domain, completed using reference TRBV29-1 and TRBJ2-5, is SAVISQKPSRDICQRGTSLTIQCQVDSQVTMMFWYRQQPGQSLTLIATANQGSEATYESGFVIDKFPISRPNLTFSTLTVSNMSPEDSSIYLCSVGRDYQETQYFGPGTRLLVL.

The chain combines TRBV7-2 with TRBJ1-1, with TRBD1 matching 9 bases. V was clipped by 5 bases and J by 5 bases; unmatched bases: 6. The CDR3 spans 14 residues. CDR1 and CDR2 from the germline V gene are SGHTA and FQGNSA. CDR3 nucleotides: TGTGCCAGCAGCCTCCCGACAGGGGGAACTGAAGCTTTCTTT. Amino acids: CASSLPTGGTEAFF.

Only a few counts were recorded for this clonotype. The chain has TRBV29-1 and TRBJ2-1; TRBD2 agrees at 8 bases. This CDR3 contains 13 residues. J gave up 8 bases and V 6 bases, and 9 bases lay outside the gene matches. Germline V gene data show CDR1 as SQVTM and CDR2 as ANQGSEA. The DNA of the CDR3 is TGCAGCGTCAAGCGGGAGTTATTGGATGAGCAGTTCTTC. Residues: CSVKRELLDEQFF.

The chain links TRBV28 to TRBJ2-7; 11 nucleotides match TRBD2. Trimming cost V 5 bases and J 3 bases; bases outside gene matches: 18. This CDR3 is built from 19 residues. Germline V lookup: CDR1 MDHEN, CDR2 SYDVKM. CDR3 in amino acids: CASSPRIGLAGGSIYEQYF. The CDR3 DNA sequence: TGTGCCAGCAGTCCACGGATCGGGCTAGCGGGAGGTTCAATCTACGAGCAGTACTTC.

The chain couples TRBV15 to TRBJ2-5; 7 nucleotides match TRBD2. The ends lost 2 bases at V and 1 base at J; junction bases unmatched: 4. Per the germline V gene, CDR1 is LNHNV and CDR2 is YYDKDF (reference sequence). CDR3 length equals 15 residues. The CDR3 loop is CATSRTLAAQETQYF. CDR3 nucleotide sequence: TGTGCCACCAGCAGAACCCTAGCGGCCCAAGAGACCCAGTACTTC.

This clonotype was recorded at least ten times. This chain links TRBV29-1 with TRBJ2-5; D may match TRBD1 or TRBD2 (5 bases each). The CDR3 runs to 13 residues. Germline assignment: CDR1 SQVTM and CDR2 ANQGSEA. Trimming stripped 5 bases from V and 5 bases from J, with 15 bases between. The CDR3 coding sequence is TGCAGCGTTATTCAGGGCCCGGGGGAGACCCAGTACTTC. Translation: CSVIQGPGETQYF.

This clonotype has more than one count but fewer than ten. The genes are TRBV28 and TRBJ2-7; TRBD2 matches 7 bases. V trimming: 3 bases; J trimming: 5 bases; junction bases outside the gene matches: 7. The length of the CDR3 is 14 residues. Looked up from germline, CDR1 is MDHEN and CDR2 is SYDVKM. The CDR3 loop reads CASSFSNGGNEQYF. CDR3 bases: TGTGCCAGCAGTTTTTCAAACGGGGGGAACGAGCAGTACTTC. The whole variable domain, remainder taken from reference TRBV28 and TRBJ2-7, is DVKVTQSSRYLVKRTGEKVFLECVQDMDHENMFWYRQDPGLGLRLIYFSYDVKMKEKGDIPEGYSVSREKKERFSLILESASTNQTSMYLCASSFSNGGNEQYFGPGTRLTVT.

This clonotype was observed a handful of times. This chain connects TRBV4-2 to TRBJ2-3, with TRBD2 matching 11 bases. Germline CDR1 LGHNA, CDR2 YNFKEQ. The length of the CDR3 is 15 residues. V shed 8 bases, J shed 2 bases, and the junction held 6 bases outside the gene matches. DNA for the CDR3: TGTGCCAGCTCAAGACTAGCGGGGAACACAGATACGCAGTATTTT. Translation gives CASSRLAGNTDTQYF.

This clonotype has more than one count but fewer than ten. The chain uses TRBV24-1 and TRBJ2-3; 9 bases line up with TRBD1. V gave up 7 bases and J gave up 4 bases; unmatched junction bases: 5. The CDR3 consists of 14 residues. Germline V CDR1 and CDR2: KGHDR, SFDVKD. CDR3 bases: TGTGCCACCAGGGACAGGGGAAGTGCAGATACGCAGTATTTT. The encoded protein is CATRDRGSADTQYF.

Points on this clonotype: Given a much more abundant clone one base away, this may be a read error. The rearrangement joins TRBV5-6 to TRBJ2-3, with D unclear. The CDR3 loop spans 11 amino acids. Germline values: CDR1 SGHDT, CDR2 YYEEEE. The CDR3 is CASSRLDTQDF. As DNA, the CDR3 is TGTGCCAGCAGCCGTCTGGATACGCAGGATTTT.

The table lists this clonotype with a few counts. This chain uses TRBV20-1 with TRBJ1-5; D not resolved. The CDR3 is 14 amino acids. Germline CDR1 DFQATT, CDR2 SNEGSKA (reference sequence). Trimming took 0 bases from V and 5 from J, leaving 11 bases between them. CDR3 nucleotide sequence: TGCAGTGCTAGAGATCTGGGTAACGATCAGCCCCAGCATTTT. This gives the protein CSARDLGNDQPQHF.

The CDR3 region has the DNA TGCAGTGCTAGTTGGAGGGAGAAGACCCAGTACTTC. Translation: CSASWREKTQYF. This chain joins TRBV20-1 and TRBJ2-5; D is possibly TRBD2 (6 bases). From germline, CDR1 is DFQATT and CDR2 SNEGSKA (reference sequence). V lost 3 bases to trimming and J lost 6 bases, with 11 bases between them. The CDR3 has 12 amino acids.

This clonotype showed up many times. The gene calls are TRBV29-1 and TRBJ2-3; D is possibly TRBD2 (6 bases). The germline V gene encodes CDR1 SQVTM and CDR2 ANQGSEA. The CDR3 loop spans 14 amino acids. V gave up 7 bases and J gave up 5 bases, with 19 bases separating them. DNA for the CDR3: TGCAGCGCCGAGGCGGGGTACGGGCAAGATACGCAGTATTTT. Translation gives CSAEAGYGQDTQYF.

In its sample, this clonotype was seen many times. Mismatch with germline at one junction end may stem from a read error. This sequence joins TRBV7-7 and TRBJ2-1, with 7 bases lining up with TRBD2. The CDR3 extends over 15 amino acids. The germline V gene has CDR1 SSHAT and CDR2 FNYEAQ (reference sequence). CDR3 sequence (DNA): TGTGCTAGCAGCTTAGAACTAGCGCCTTACAATGAGCAGTTCTTC. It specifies CASSLELAPYNEQFF. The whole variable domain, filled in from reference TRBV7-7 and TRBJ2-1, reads GAGVSQSPRYKVTKRGQDVTLRCDPISSHATLYWYQQALGQGPEFLTYFNYEAQPDKSGLPSDRFSAERPEGSISTLTIQRTEQRDSAMYRCASSLELAPYNEQFFGPGTRLTVL.

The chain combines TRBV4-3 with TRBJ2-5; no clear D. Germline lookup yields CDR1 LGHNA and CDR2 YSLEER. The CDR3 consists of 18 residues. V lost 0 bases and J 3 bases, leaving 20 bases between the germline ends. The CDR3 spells CASSQDWGRSTIKETQYF. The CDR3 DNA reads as TGCGCCAGCAGCCAAGATTGGGGAAGGAGTACTATTAAAGAGACCCAGTACTTC.

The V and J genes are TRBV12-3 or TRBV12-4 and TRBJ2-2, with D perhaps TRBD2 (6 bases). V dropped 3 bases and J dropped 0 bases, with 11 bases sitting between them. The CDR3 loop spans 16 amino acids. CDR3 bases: TGTGCCAGCAGTTTTAATACGGGAGCGAACACCGGGGAGCTGTTTTTT. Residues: CASSFNTGANTGELFF.

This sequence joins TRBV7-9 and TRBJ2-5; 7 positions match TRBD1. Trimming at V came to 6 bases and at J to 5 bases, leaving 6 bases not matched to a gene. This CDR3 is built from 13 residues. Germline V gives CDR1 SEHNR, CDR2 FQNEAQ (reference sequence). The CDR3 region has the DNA TGTGCCAGCAGAGGGACAGTGATTGAGACCCAGTACTTC. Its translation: CASRGTVIETQYF.

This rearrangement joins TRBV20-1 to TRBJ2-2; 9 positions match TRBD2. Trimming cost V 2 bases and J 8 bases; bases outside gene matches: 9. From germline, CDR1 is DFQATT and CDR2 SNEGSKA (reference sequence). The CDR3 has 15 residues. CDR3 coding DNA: TGCAGTGCTAGACAGGGCGGGAGGGCCTATGGGGAGCTGTTTTTT. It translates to CSARQGGRAYGELFF.

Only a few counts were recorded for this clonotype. CDR3 nucleotides: TGTGCCAGCAGCTATAGCGGGACGGACCCTGATCAGCCCCAGCATTTT. Translated, it gives CASSYSGTDPDQPQHF. The genes are TRBV5-6 and TRBJ1-5, with D maybe TRBD1 (5 bases). CDR3 length: 16 amino acids. Trimming cost V 3 bases and J 5 bases, with 18 bases left between them. CDR1 SGHDT and CDR2 YYEEEE come from the germline V gene.

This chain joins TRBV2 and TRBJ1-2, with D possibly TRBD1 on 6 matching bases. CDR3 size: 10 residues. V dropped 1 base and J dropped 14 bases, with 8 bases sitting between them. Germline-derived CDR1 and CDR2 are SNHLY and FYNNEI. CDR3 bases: TGTGCCAGCAGTGAAGAGGACAGAACCTTC. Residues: CASSEEDRTF.